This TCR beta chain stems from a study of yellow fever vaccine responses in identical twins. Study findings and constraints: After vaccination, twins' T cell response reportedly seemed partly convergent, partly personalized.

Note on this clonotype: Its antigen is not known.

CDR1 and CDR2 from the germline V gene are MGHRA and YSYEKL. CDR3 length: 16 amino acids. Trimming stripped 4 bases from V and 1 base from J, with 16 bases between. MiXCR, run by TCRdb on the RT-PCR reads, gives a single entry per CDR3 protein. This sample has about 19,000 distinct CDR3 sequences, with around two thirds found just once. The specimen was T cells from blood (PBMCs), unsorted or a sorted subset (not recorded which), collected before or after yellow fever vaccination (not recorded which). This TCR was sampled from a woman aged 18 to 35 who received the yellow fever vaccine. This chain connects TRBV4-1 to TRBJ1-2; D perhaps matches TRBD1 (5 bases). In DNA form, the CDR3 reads TGCGCCAGCAGCCCCCTCCAAGGGGCTTTTAACTATGGCTACACCTTC. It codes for CASSPLQGAFNYGYTF.